This is a list of T cell receptor beta chains from one sample in a study of beta chain features in type 1 diabetes. Here immunoSEQ multiplex PCR was the method, and the copy in TCRdb shows in-frame clones only, minus some. The repertoire holds hundreds of thousands of clones, with about 70% as singletons. The sequenced sample was naive CD4+ T cells from blood. These receptors came from a man younger than 40 in good health. Each CDR3 is given with its conserved first and last residue. Fields, in order: CDR3 protein, CDR3 DNA, CDR3 length, clone size, J gene, V gene, D gene. D genes are given only for firm matches. Rows give clone size only sometimes, using once, few, many, or a class for an expanded clone.

CATSREGAEQFF TGTGCCACCAGCAGAGAAGGAGCGGAGCAGTTCTTC 12 few TRBJ2-1 TRBV15 NA
CSVGRDSNTGELFF TGCAGCGTTGGTAGGGACAGTAACACCGGGGAGCTGTTTTTT 14 NA TRBJ2-2 TRBV29-1 TRBD1
CAWSVGQGVHEQYF TGTGCCTGGAGTGTGGGTCAGGGCGTCCACGAGCAGTACTTC 14 NA TRBJ2-7 TRBV30 NA
CAIREVSGGSEQYF TGTGCCATCAGGGAGGTGTCAGGGGGCAGCGAGCAGTACTTC 14 once TRBJ2-7 TRBV10-3 TRBD1
CASSSSGAGYEQYF TGTGCCAGCAGCTCTAGCGGGGCAGGTTACGAGCAGTACTTC 14 NA TRBJ2-7 TRBV7-2 TRBD2
CASSGGDLAGGNNEQFF TGTGCCAGCAGTGGAGGTGATCTCGCGGGGGGAAACAATGAGCAGTTCTTC 17 NA TRBJ2-1 TRBV25-1 TRBD2
CASSVGTGGAFF TGTGCCAGCAGTGTCGGGACGGGTGGAGCTTTCTTT 12 NA TRBJ1-1 TRBV25-1 NA
CASSPPTSGRADTQYF TGCGCCAGCAGCCCCCCGACTAGCGGGAGAGCAGATACGCAGTATTTT 16 NA TRBJ2-3 TRBV5-1 TRBD2
CASSSSGRTETQYF TGTGCCAGCAGCTCCTCCGGCCGGACCGAGACCCAGTACTTC 14 NA TRBJ2-5 TRBV7-2 NA
CASSSDSQETQYF TGTGCCAGCAGCTCGGACAGCCAAGAGACCCAGTACTTC 13 once TRBJ2-5 TRBV13 NA
CASSRSTDTQYF TGTGCCAGCAGTAGAAGCACAGATACGCAGTATTTT 12 NA TRBJ2-3 TRBV27 NA
CSASQGGEAFF TGCAGTGCTAGTCAAGGGGGGGAAGCTTTCTTT 11 few TRBJ1-1 TRBV20-1 NA
CASSQGQIIATNEKLFF TGTGCCAGCTCACAGGGACAGATTATTGCAACTAATGAAAAACTGTTTTTT 17 few TRBJ1-4 TRBV18 TRBD1
CSVYPISGTSYEQYF TGCAGCGTTTACCCCATTAGCGGAACTTCCTACGAGCAGTACTTC 15 once TRBJ2-7 TRBV29-1 NA
CAWSVRDYPSYEQYF TGTGCCTGGAGTGTACGGGACTATCCCTCCTACGAGCAGTACTTC 15 NA TRBJ2-7 TRBV30 TRBD2
CASGPGQSIYNEQFF TGTGCTAGTGGCCCGGGACAGTCCATTTACAATGAGCAGTTCTTC 15 NA TRBJ2-1 TRBV12-5 TRBD1
CASSRTELAETQYF TGTGCCAGCAGCCGAACCGAACTAGCGGAGACCCAGTACTTC 14 NA TRBJ2-5 TRBV9 TRBD2
CASSSIGGASGANVLTF TGTGCCAGCAGCTCCATCGGGGGTGCCTCTGGGGCCAACGTCCTGACTTTC 17 NA TRBJ2-6 TRBV9 NA
CASSQIAGLDTQYF TGCGCCAGCAGCCAAATCGCGGGACTAGATACGCAGTATTTT 14 NA TRBJ2-3 TRBV4-1 NA
CASPLGPALDTQYF TGTGCCAGCCCTCTGGGGCCGGCTCTAGATACGCAGTATTTT 14 NA TRBJ2-3 TRBV21-1 NA
CASSPQGAWLTDTQYF TGTGCCAGCAGTCCCCAGGGGGCTTGGTTGACAGATACGCAGTATTTT 16 NA TRBJ2-3 TRBV7-2 TRBD1
CASSPRLAGDFAYNEQFF TGTGCCAGCTCACCACGCCTAGCGGGGGATTTCGCTTACAATGAGCAGTTCTTC 18 NA TRBJ2-1 TRBV18 TRBD2
CSVEDQVAKQYF TGCAGCGTTGAAGATCAGGTGGCGAAGCAGTACTTC 12 NA TRBJ2-5 TRBV29-1 NA
CASSQPGPAETQYF TGTGCCAGCAGCCAACCCGGGCCCGCGGAGACCCAGTACTTC 14 NA TRBJ2-5 TRBV14 NA
CAWSAFAGELFF TGTGCCTGGAGCGCATTTGCCGGGGAGCTGTTTTTT 12 few TRBJ2-2 TRBV30 NA
CAWRMGLAGDNEQFF TGTGCCTGGAGAATGGGGCTAGCGGGAGACAATGAGCAGTTCTTC 15 few TRBJ2-1 TRBV30 TRBD2
CASSSGGWTYNEQFF TGTGCCAGCTCCAGCGGGGGGTGGACCTACAATGAGCAGTTCTTC 15 NA TRBJ2-1 TRBV18 TRBD2
CAISDAVTGSYEQYF TGTGCCATCAGTGATGCCGTTACAGGGTCCTACGAGCAGTACTTC 15 NA TRBJ2-7 TRBV10-3 NA
CASSRRAGELFF TGTGCCAGCAGCCGGAGGGCCGGGGAGCTGTTTTTT 12 few TRBJ2-2 TRBV9 NA
CASSPLKGTSASNEQFF TGTGCCAGCAGCCCCCTTAAGGGGACTAGCGCCAGCAATGAGCAGTTCTTC 17 NA TRBJ2-1 TRBV11-2 TRBD2
CASSEPGSYEQYF TGTGCCAGTTCAGAACCGGGCAGCTACGAGCAGTACTTC 13 few TRBJ2-7 TRBV25-1 NA
CSALTDTFYEQYF TGCAGCGCGTTGACAGACACCTTCTACGAGCAGTACTTC 13 few TRBJ2-7 TRBV29-1 NA
CAWRDGQGRQPQHF TGTGCCTGGAGGGACGGGCAGGGAAGACAGCCCCAGCATTTT 14 NA TRBJ1-5 TRBV30 NA
CAWSVFSSSRETQYF TGTGCCTGGAGTGTATTTTCGAGCAGCCGGGAGACCCAGTACTTC 15 few TRBJ2-5 TRBV30 NA
CAWTGWTGTLRNEQYF TGTGCCTGGACCGGCTGGACCGGGACGCTGAGGAACGAGCAGTACTTC 16 once TRBJ2-7 TRBV30 NA
CSVPRQGRGETQYF TGCAGCGTCCCTAGACAGGGAAGAGGAGAGACCCAGTACTTC 14 few TRBJ2-5 TRBV29-1 TRBD1
CASSPGLVNTEAFF TGTGCCAGCAGCCCAGGACTGGTGAACACTGAAGCTTTCTTT 14 NA TRBJ1-1 TRBV9 NA
CATSRDSPGKAYEQYF TGTGCCACCAGCAGAGATTCCCCAGGTAAAGCCTACGAGCAGTACTTC 16 NA TRBJ2-7 TRBV15 NA
CSARDKNIQYF TGCAGTGCTAGGGACAAAAACATTCAGTACTTC 11 NA TRBJ2-4 TRBV20-1 NA
CASNPTGQETQYF TGTGCCAGCAACCCGACAGGGCAAGAGACCCAGTACTTC 13 NA TRBJ2-5 TRBV9 TRBD1
CSASLSDTQYF TGCAGTGCTAGTCTTTCAGATACGCAGTATTTT 11 few TRBJ2-3 TRBV20-1 NA
CASSHQGYNEQFF TGTGCCAGCAGCCACCAGGGTTACAATGAGCAGTTCTTC 13 NA TRBJ2-1 TRBV5-4 NA
CAWAPGLGVDTGELFF TGTGCCTGGGCGCCGGGACTAGGAGTTGACACCGGGGAGCTGTTTTTT 16 NA TRBJ2-2 TRBV30 TRBD2
CASSSGLASYNEQFF TGTGCCAGCAGCTCGGGACTAGCGTCATACAATGAGCAGTTCTTC 15 few TRBJ2-1 TRBV7-2 TRBD2
CSVEDLTSGSRKNIQYF TGCAGCGTTGAAGACCTCACTAGCGGGAGTCGAAAAAACATTCAGTACTTC 17 NA TRBJ2-4 TRBV29-1 TRBD2
CASSPQATEETQYF TGTGCCAGCTCACCACAGGCGACCGAAGAGACCCAGTACTTC 14 NA TRBJ2-5 TRBV18 NA
CASSLDRTNEQFF TGTGCCAGCAGCTTAGATCGGACCAATGAGCAGTTCTTC 13 few TRBJ2-1 TRBV7-2 NA
CASSPFFEQFF TGTGCCAGCAGCCCATTCTTTGAGCAGTTCTTC 11 few TRBJ2-1 TRBV7-2 NA
CAISAEGIYTF TGTGCCATCAGTGCCGAGGGAATATATACCTTC 11 NA TRBJ1-2 TRBV10-3 NA